Each of the 18 T cell receptor beta chains below was sequenced from the same sample in a study of Ad26.COV2.S vaccination and SARS-CoV-2 variants. Treatment described: some 20 received Ad26.COV2.S at low or high dose, single or two shots; about 5 received placebo; per-sample allocation not given. Specimen acquisition occurred on day 63 following the initial vaccine or placebo injection. The table came from immunoSEQ multiplex PCR; TCRdb's copy has only in-frame clones and leaves some out. The sample has approximately 500,000 clones, roughly 85% seen once. Specimen: peripheral blood, collected in a trial of Ad26.COV2.S vaccine versus placebo. The receptors derive from a person aged 18-60 years who received the Ad26.COV2.S COVID-19 vaccine or a placebo.

The chain couples TRBV4-1 to TRBJ2-3; 8 bases match TRBD2. Germline V gives CDR1 MGHRA, CDR2 YSYEKL. The CDR3 length is 20 residues. Germline trimming cut 3 bases from V and 1 base from J; bases unmatched to any gene: 18. CDR3 protein: CASSQAPGAGGRAGTDTQYF. The CDR3 DNA reads TGCGCCAGCAGCCAGGCCCCCGGGGCGGGAGGTCGAGCGGGCACAGATACGCAGTATTTT.

The CDR3 sequence: CASSSFGISGNTIYF. In nucleotides, the CDR3 is TGTGCCAGCAGCTCCTTTGGGATCTCTGGAAACACCATATATTTT. The chain combines TRBV28 with TRBJ1-3; the D is unclear. The CDR3 runs to 15 residues. Trimming removed 6 bases from V and 0 bases from J, with 12 bases in between. Germline V gives CDR1 MDHEN, CDR2 SYDVKM.

The chain links TRBV24-1 to TRBJ1-1; D not resolved. This CDR3 spans 15 amino acids. V lost 4 bases and J lost 7, with 18 bases in between. Looked up from germline, CDR1 is KGHDR and CDR2 is SFDVKD. CDR3 DNA sequence: TGTGCCACCAGTGAGCTGATCCCTACCCCATTTGAAGCTTTCTTT. As protein: CATSELIPTPFEAFF.

The chain's CDR3 is CAWTRGLVTEAFF. CDR3 nucleotide sequence: TGTGCCTGGACAAGAGGGTTAGTTACTGAAGCTTTCTTT. The chain carries TRBV30 and TRBJ1-1; D is uncertain. Trimming stripped 4 bases from V and 5 bases from J, with 14 bases between. Germline-derived CDR1 and CDR2 are GTSNPN and SVGIG (reference sequence). This CDR3 comprises 13 residues.

V is TRBV28 and J is TRBJ2-4; tentatively, D is TRBD2 (5 bases). Trimming pared 3 bases from V and 1 base from J, leaving 13 bases between. CDR1 MDHEN and CDR2 SYDVKM come from the germline V gene. This CDR3 region has 16 residues. CDR3 in DNA: TGTGCCAGCAGTTTTGCGGGTATCCCGGCCAAAAACATTCAGTACTTC. It codes for CASSFAGIPAKNIQYF. Complete variable domain (other parts from reference TRBV28 and TRBJ2-4): DVKVTQSSRYLVKRTGEKVFLECVQDMDHENMFWYRQDPGLGLRLIYFSYDVKMKEKGDIPEGYSVSREKKERFSLILESASTNQTSMYLCASSFAGIPAKNIQYFGAGTRLSVL.

The chain couples TRBV7-9 to TRBJ2-7; D possibly corresponds to TRBD1 (6 bases). Trimming shortened V by 7 bases and J by 3 bases, and 13 bases separated the two germline ends. Germline CDR1 reads SEHNR; CDR2 reads FQNEAQ (reference sequence). This CDR3 spans 13 amino acids. DNA of the CDR3: TGTGCCAGCACCGAACAGGACAGCTACGAGCAGTACTTC. It is translated as CASTEQDSYEQYF.

The rearrangement links TRBV4-3 to TRBJ1-5; the D gene is possibly TRBD1 (6 bases). The germline V and J ends were trimmed by 1 base and 13 bases, with 20 bases remaining between them. Germline lookup yields CDR1 LGHNA and CDR2 YSLEER. The CDR3 has 15 residues. CDR3 residues: CASSQALDSRGVQHF. CDR3 in DNA: TGCGCCAGCAGCCAAGCGTTGGACTCGAGGGGGGTTCAGCATTTT.

This chain connects TRBV2 to TRBJ1-6; TRBD1 matches at 7 bases. In germline, CDR1 is SNHLY, CDR2 FYNNEI. The CDR3 extends over 15 amino acids. V lost 4 bases, J lost 7 bases, and 7 bases stayed unmatched. CDR3 region: CASSGRPGGNSPLHF. The CDR3 DNA reads as TGTGCCAGCAGTGGAAGGCCAGGGGGGAATTCACCCCTCCACTTT.

The chain is built from TRBV6-2 or TRBV6-3 and TRBJ1-1; 8 nucleotides agree with TRBD1. Germline lookup yields CDR1 MNHEY and CDR2 SVGEGT. Trimming at V came to 2 bases and at J to 3 bases, leaving 11 bases not matched to a gene. The CDR3 covers 17 residues. The CDR3 is CASSYGFGQGADTEAFF. The CDR3 DNA reads as TGTGCCAGCAGTTACGGGTTCGGTCAGGGGGCCGACACTGAAGCTTTCTTT.

The rearrangement joins TRBV28 to TRBJ1-2, with 7 bases identical to TRBD1. The V segment lost 7 bases and the J segment 5 bases; nucleotides outside the gene matches: 10. The CDR3 has 14 residues. Germline assignment: CDR1 MDHEN and CDR2 SYDVKM. The CDR3 coding sequence is TGTGCCAGCACCATAGGGGGCCGACGGTATGGCTACACCTTC. Protein sequence: CASTIGGRRYGYTF.

The V call is TRBV4-1, the J call TRBJ1-1; a possible D gene is TRBD1 (5 bases). Germline lookup yields CDR1 MGHRA and CDR2 YSYEKL. V lost 1 base to trimming and J lost 0 bases, with 18 bases between them. The CDR3 runs to 18 residues. CDR3 nucleotides: TGCGCCAGCAGCCAAGCGGGTTTGGCAGGGACCATGAACACTGAAGCTTTCTTT. This codes for CASSQAGLAGTMNTEAFF.

The rearrangement uses TRBV11-3 and TRBJ2-7; 10 positions agree with TRBD1. Germline V gene data show CDR1 as SGHNT and CDR2 as YENEEA. The CDR3 covers 15 residues. Unmatched junction bases numbered 8, after V lost 4 bases and J lost 5 bases. The CDR3 nucleotides read TGTGCCAGCAGCTACCTGGGACAGGGGACAAACGAGCAGTACTTC. Protein sequence: CASSYLGQGTNEQYF.

The chain recombines TRBV5-4 with TRBJ2-1; unclear D gene. The V gene's germline CDR1 is SGHNT and CDR2 YYREEE (reference sequence). Between the trimmed V and J ends, which lost 4 bases and 8 bases, there was a span of 13 bases. This CDR3 contains 13 residues. The CDR3 coding sequence is TGTGCCAGCAGCGGCCTTGGCAGCGATGAGCAGTTCTTC. Its protein is CASSGLGSDEQFF.

This clone was picked up one time. The chain links TRBV7-6 to TRBJ2-5; 12 nucleotides line up with TRBD2. The germline gives CDR1 SGHVS, CDR2 FNYEAQ. The J segment lost 5 bases and the V segment lost 1 base, leaving 14 bases of the junction unmatched. The CDR3 contains 19 residues. The CDR3 spells CASSLGIGATSGRTETQYF. The CDR3 DNA reads as TGTGCCAGCAGCTTAGGTATAGGGGCCACTAGCGGGAGGACGGAGACCCAGTACTTC.

This clone was seen a single time. This sequence joins TRBV9 and TRBJ2-2; TRBD2 matches 13 bases. The CDR3 loop spans 17 amino acids. After removal of 4 bases from V and 0 bases from J, the junction contained 3 bases not matched to a gene. Germline V lookup: CDR1 SGDLS, CDR2 YYNGEE. This chain's CDR3 is CASSSTSGGANTGELFF. The CDR3 coding sequence is TGTGCCAGCAGCTCAACTAGCGGGGGGGCGAACACCGGGGAGCTGTTTTTT.

The chain uses TRBV27 and TRBJ2-3; D is undetermined. The CDR3 consists of 14 residues. Trimming removed 6 bases at V and 0 bases at J, with 10 bases between. Germline V lookup: CDR1 MNHEY, CDR2 SMNVEV (reference sequence). CDR3 DNA: TGTGCCAGCAGCCTGCTGACTAGCACAGATACGCAGTATTTT. It translates to CASSLLTSTDTQYF.

The rearrangement links TRBV11-2 to TRBJ1-6; D unresolved. The V end lost 1 base, the J end lost 7 bases, and 5 bases lay between the germline ends. Germline CDR1 is SGHAT and CDR2 is FQNNGV. The CDR3 runs to 13 residues. For the CDR3, the DNA is TGTGCCAGCAGCTTAGGTCAGAATTCACCCCTCCACTTT. It specifies CASSLGQNSPLHF.

The chain carries TRBV5-5 and TRBJ2-6; 9 bases match TRBD1. Germline CDR1 SGHKS, CDR2 YYEKEE (reference sequence). The CDR3 is 17 amino acids. Germline trimming cut 3 bases from V and 4 bases from J; bases unmatched to any gene: 8. The CDR3 here is CASSSGTGSSGANVLTF. CDR3 bases: TGTGCCAGCAGCTCCGGGACAGGGTCTTCCGGGGCCAACGTCCTGACTTTC.